This TCR beta chain stems from a study of blood T cells in healthy people across ages. Using a J-beta primer mix together with a sample-barcoded 5' primer, a second PCR was run for roughly 6 to 12 cycles. From the 5' RACE reads, TCRdb called clonotypes with MiXCR, one entry per CDR3 protein. The repertoire holds 750,000 to 950,000 distinct CDR3 sequences, with approximately 32% as singletons. This clonotype was seen repeatedly, ten times or more. CDR1 and CDR2 (germline): MNHEY, SVGAGI. The CDR3 runs to 14 residues. V gave up 5 bases and J gave up 7 bases; unmatched junction bases: 11. These data also featured in a second study, about T cells of mothers and their children. That source reports: A few healthy Caucasian mothers, along with their six children, served as the donors.

The sample taken for sequencing was blood. The chain carries TRBV6-5 and TRBJ2-7; the match to TRBD1 covers 7 bases. The receptor's source is a woman in her 40s in good health. This chain's CDR3 is CASSRRRDSWEQYF. In nucleotides, the CDR3 is TGTGCCAGCAGTCGTCGCCGGGACAGCTGGGAGCAGTACTTC.